This T cell receptor (beta chain) was sequenced during a study of blood T cell repertoires in COVID-19. As for the study in general: Nucleic acid was either cDNA or gDNA, and it came from T cells, B-cell-depleted T cells, or PBMCs.

Authors' methods: Reference gene primer amplification gave nucleated cell count estimates. Clones were sequenced by immunoSEQ multiplex PCR, and TCRdb holds only the in-frame ones, with some missing. D and trimming come from the DNA, and the V and J calls and clone size come from that table. The table lists 35,000 or so clones, 80% of them singletons. Trimming cost V 8 bases and J 6 bases, with 14 bases left between them. Germline loops: CDR1 LNHDA, CDR2 SQIVND (reference sequence). The CDR3 length is 14 residues. This TCR came from a woman in her seventies with acute or convalescent COVID-19. Material: peripheral blood. The chain employs TRBV19 and TRBJ1-6; TRBD1 is a possible D gene (5 bases). This CDR3 is CASDAGGRNSPLHF. For the CDR3, the DNA is TGTGCCAGTGATGCGGGGGGTCGTAATTCACCCCTCCACTTT.